What follows are 23 T cell receptor beta chains derived from one specimen sequenced in a study of T cell responses to AZD1222 COVID-19 vaccine. The table came from immunoSEQ multiplex PCR; TCRdb's copy has only in-frame clones and leaves some out. The data hold under 130,000 clones, with over 80% observed a single time. The source material was peripheral blood, sampled on day 0 of AZD1222 vaccination. The receptors were gathered from an adult in good health.

The genes are TRBV2 and TRBJ1-2; TRBD1 matches 12 bases. The germline gives CDR1 SNHLY, CDR2 FYNNEI. There are 14 residues in the CDR3. V was clipped by 6 bases and J by 2 bases; unmatched bases: 1. The CDR3 reads CASSGTGGNYGYTF. The CDR3 coding sequence is TGTGCCAGCAGCGGGACAGGGGGCAACTATGGCTACACCTTC.

DNA of the CDR3: TGTGCCAGTAGTTGGGGACCGACGAACACTGAAGCTTTCTTT. Translated: CASSWGPTNTEAFF. The J gene is TRBJ1-1, the V gene TRBV19, with D perhaps TRBD1 (5 bases). The V end was cut by 5 bases, the J end by 1 base, with 11 bases between. This CDR3 has 14 residues. The germline V gene has CDR1 LNHDA and CDR2 SQIVND (reference sequence).

The CDR3 spells CSGGQGSETQYF. CDR3 nucleotide sequence: TGCAGCGGCGGACAGGGGTCGGAGACCCAGTACTTC. The J gene is TRBJ2-5, the V gene TRBV29-1; 9 bases map to TRBD1. Germline V lookup: CDR1 SQVTM, CDR2 ANQGSEA. There are 12 residues in the CDR3. The J segment lost 5 bases and the V segment lost 7 bases, leaving 5 bases of the junction unmatched. The entire variable domain, with the rest obtained from reference TRBV29-1 and TRBJ2-5, is as follows: SAVISQKPSRDICQRGTSLTIQCQVDSQVTMMFWYRQQPGQSLTLIATANQGSEATYESGFVIDKFPISRPNLTFSTLTVSNMSPEDSSIYLCSGGQGSETQYFGPGTRLLVL.

J is TRBJ2-7 and V is TRBV18; D gene ambiguous. CDR3 length: 13 amino acids. Trimming shortened V by 3 bases and J by 7 bases, and 13 bases separated the two germline ends. The germline gives CDR1 KGHSH, CDR2 LQKENI. The CDR3 DNA reads as TGTGCCAGCTCACCCCTTGTAAATCGGGAGCAGTACTTC. Amino acids: CASSPLVNREQYF. Using reference TRBV18 and TRBJ2-7 for the parts outside the CDR3, the full variable domain is NAGVMQNPRHLVRRRGQEARLRCSPMKGHSHVYWYRQLPEEGLKFMVYLQKENIIDESGMPKERFSAEFPKEGPSILRIQQVVRGDSAAYFCASSPLVNREQYFGPGTRLTVT.

This sequence joins TRBV6-2 or TRBV6-3 and TRBJ2-7; TRBD1 aligns across 8 bases. The trim removed 6 bases at V and 0 bases at J, leaving 7 bases unmatched. This CDR3 spans 15 amino acids. From germline, CDR1 is MNHEY and CDR2 SVGEGT. The DNA of the CDR3 is TGTGCCAGCAGCCTAACAGGGGGTGGCTCCTACGAGCAGTACTTC. It yields the protein CASSLTGGGSYEQYF.

The CDR3 loop is CASSSQGSGYEQYF. The CDR3 DNA follows: TGTGCCAGCAGCTCACAAGGGAGCGGCTACGAGCAGTACTTC. V gene TRBV11-1 combines with J gene TRBJ2-7, with a tentative D call TRBD2 (5 bases). CDR1 is SGHAT and CDR2 is FQDESV in the germline V gene (reference sequence). The CDR3 sequence is 14 residues long. V was shortened by 4 bases and J by 3 bases, with 13 bases between the two germline ends.

The chain joins TRBV5-1 to TRBJ2-2; the D is unclear. The CDR3 is 15 residues long. Trimming cost V 1 base and J 6 bases, with 13 bases left between them. Germline V gene data show CDR1 as SGHRS and CDR2 as YFSETQ. Here the CDR3 reads CASSLSGLFAGELFF. CDR3 nucleotide sequence: TGCGCCAGCAGCTTGTCGGGTCTGTTTGCCGGGGAGCTGTTTTTT.

This clone occurred a few times. The chain has TRBV27 and TRBJ2-7; 7 bases match TRBD1. The ends lost 6 bases at V and 6 bases at J; junction bases unmatched: 14. The CDR3 spans 15 residues. Per the germline V gene, CDR1 is MNHEY and CDR2 is SMNVEV (reference sequence). Here the CDR3 reads CASSLEGGHYSEQYF. The CDR3 DNA sequence: TGTGCCAGCAGCTTAGAAGGGGGCCACTATTCCGAGCAGTACTTC.

The V call is TRBV18, the J call TRBJ2-7, with 7 bases identical to TRBD1. Losses at the gene ends were 6 bases for V and 5 bases for J; bases not matched to a gene: 7. The CDR3 runs to 13 residues. From germline, CDR1 is KGHSH and CDR2 LQKENI. The CDR3 here is CASSPDRDHEQYF. For the CDR3, the DNA is TGTGCCAGCTCCCCAGACAGGGACCACGAGCAGTACTTC.

J is TRBJ1-2 and V is TRBV7-2, with D perhaps matching TRBD1 (5 bases). The length of the CDR3 is 16 residues. V dropped 5 bases and J dropped 5 bases, with 21 bases sitting between them. Germline lookup yields CDR1 SGHTA and CDR2 FQGNSA. The DNA for the CDR3 is TGTGCCAGCAGCCCTGGCCTGAGAGGGGTGAGGTATGGCTACACCTTC. Its translation is CASSPGLRGVRYGYTF.

In DNA, the CDR3 is TGCGCCAGCAGCCAAGAAGTGCTAGCGGGAGGGCCTGAGCAGTTCTTC. Protein: CASSQEVLAGGPEQFF. The chain has TRBV4-3 and TRBJ2-1, with TRBD2 identical over 12 bases. The CDR3 extends over 16 amino acids. The germline V gene encodes CDR1 LGHNA and CDR2 YSLEER. The V segment lost 0 bases and the J segment 9 bases; nucleotides outside the gene matches: 6.

J is TRBJ2-7 and V is TRBV24-1; possibly TRBD1 or TRBD2 for D (5 bases each). V lost 11 bases and J lost 2, with 21 bases in between. This CDR3 has 15 residues. CDR1 and CDR2 from the germline V gene are KGHDR and SFDVKD. The CDR3 DNA reads TGTGCCAGAGACCTAGGGACGGTGAGACCCTACGAGCAGTACTTC. This codes for CARDLGTVRPYEQYF.

The chain has TRBV5-1 and TRBJ1-4, with D possibly matching TRBD1 (5 bases). Between the trimmed V and J ends, which lost 4 bases and 0 bases, there was a span of 10 bases. Germline values: CDR1 SGHRS, CDR2 YFSETQ. The CDR3 covers 15 residues. CDR3 DNA: TGCGCCAGCAGCCCAACAGGTGCAACTAATGAAAAACTGTTTTTT. Translating it yields CASSPTGATNEKLFF.

This rearrangement joins TRBV4-3 to TRBJ1-5; D is uncertain. Germline values: CDR1 LGHNA, CDR2 YSLEER. Trimming took off 0 bases at V and 0 bases at J, with 9 bases between the two ends. This CDR3 contains 16 residues. The CDR3: CASSQDHALSNQPQHF. CDR3 bases: TGCGCCAGCAGCCAAGATCACGCGCTTAGCAATCAGCCCCAGCATTTT.

The chain joins TRBV11-3 to TRBJ2-3; D not certain. The germline V and J ends were trimmed by 4 bases and 4 bases, with 24 bases remaining between them. Germline V gene lookup returns CDR1 SGHNT and CDR2 YENEEA. The CDR3 loop spans 18 amino acids. CDR3 nucleotides: TGTGCCAGCAGCTCGGACCCCTCTAGTTCCAGTGGTGCAGATACGCAGTATTTT. Amino acid sequence: CASSSDPSSSSGADTQYF.

V is TRBV9 and J is TRBJ1-1; TRBD1 matches 9 bases. Germline values: CDR1 SGDLS, CDR2 YYNGEE. The CDR3 is 15 amino acids. Germline trimming cut 4 bases from V and 3 bases from J; bases unmatched to any gene: 7. CDR3 in amino acids: CASSIDRGGYTEAFF. The DNA for the CDR3 is TGTGCCAGCAGCATCGACAGGGGGGGATACACTGAAGCTTTCTTT.

Here the CDR3 reads CASSLLPGTQYF. CDR3 coding DNA: TGTGCCAGCAGTTTGCTCCCAGGGACCCAGTACTTC. The chain joins TRBV28 to TRBJ2-5, with unresolved D. Germline CDR1 reads MDHEN; CDR2 reads SYDVKM. V shed 3 bases and J shed 7 bases, with 9 bases lying between them. The CDR3 length is 12 residues.

The genes are TRBV30 and TRBJ1-1; a weak D match, TRBD1 (5 bases). V was pared by 2 bases and J by 4 bases, with 8 bases between. The CDR3 loop spans 12 amino acids. Germline assignment: CDR1 GTSNPN and CDR2 SVGIG (reference sequence). CDR3 nucleotides: TGTGCCTGGAGTTTAGGGGCCACTGAAGCTTTCTTT. Residues: CAWSLGATEAFF.

The chain combines TRBV27 with TRBJ2-5; D might be TRBD1 (5 bases). Germline values: CDR1 MNHEY, CDR2 SMNVEV (reference sequence). The CDR3 is 16 residues long. V was shortened by 4 bases and J by 1 base, with 16 bases between the two germline ends. The CDR3 is CASSSDLGHVQETQYF. The CDR3 nucleotides are TGTGCCAGCAGTTCAGACCTCGGACATGTCCAAGAGACCCAGTACTTC.

The J gene is TRBJ2-7, the V gene TRBV5-1, with 7 bases fitting TRBD1. The V segment lost 4 bases and the J segment 0 bases; nucleotides outside the gene matches: 7. Per germline, CDR1 SGHRS and CDR2 YFSETQ. This CDR3 region has 15 residues. DNA for the CDR3: TGCGCCAGCAGCCCCAAGGGACAGCCCTCCTACGAGCAGTACTTC. Encoded protein: CASSPKGQPSYEQYF.

The J gene is TRBJ2-3, the V gene TRBV9, with TRBD1 matching over 8 bases. The germline gives CDR1 SGDLS, CDR2 YYNGEE. CDR3 length equals 15 residues. The J segment lost 5 bases and the V segment lost 0 bases, leaving 5 bases of the junction unmatched. The DNA for the CDR3 is TGTGCCAGCAGCGTAGCAGGGGGCCGTGGAGATACGCAGTATTTT. Translation gives CASSVAGGRGDTQYF.

CDR3 in DNA: TGTGCCAGCAGCGTAGCCCACCTTGATAATTCACCCCTCCACTTT. Protein sequence: CASSVAHLDNSPLHF. The chain joins TRBV9 to TRBJ1-6; D unresolved. Germline-derived CDR1 and CDR2 are SGDLS and YYNGEE. Trimming removed 0 bases from V and 5 bases from J, with 9 bases in between. The CDR3 extends over 15 amino acids.

CDR3 nucleotides: TGTGCCAGCAGTTCGACAGGGCAATATGGCTACACCTTC. It specifies CASSSTGQYGYTF. This chain joins TRBV2 and TRBJ1-2; 7 bases match TRBD1. There are 13 residues in the CDR3. Germline V CDR1 and CDR2: SNHLY, FYNNEI. With 5 bases clipped from V and 5 bases from J, the junction kept 5 bases outside the gene matches.